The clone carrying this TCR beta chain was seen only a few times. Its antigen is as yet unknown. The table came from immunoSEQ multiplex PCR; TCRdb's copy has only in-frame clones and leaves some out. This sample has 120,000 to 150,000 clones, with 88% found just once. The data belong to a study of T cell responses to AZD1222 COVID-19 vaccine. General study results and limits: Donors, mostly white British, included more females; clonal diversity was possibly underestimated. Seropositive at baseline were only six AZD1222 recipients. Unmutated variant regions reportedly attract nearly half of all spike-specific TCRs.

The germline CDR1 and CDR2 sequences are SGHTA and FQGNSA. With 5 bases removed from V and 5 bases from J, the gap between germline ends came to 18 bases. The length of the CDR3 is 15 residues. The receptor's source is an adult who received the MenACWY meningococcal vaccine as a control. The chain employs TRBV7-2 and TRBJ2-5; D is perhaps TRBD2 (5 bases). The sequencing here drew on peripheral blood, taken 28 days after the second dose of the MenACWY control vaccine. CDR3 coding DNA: TGTGCCAGCAGCCCCGGGAATGAGGCGTGGGAGACCCAGTACTTC. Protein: CASSPGNEAWETQYF.